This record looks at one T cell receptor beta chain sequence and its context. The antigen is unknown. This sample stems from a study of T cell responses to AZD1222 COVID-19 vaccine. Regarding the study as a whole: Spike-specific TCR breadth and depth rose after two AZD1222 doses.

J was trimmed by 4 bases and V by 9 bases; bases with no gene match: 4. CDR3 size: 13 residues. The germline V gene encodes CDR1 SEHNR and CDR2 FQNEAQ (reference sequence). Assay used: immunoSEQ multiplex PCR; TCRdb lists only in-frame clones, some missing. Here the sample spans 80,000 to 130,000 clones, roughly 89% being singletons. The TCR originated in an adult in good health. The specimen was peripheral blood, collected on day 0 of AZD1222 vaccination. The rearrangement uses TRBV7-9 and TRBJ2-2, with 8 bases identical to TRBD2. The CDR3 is CAREAGATGELFF. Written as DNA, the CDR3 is TGTGCCAGAGAAGCGGGAGCCACCGGGGAGCTGTTTTTT.